This TCR beta chain came from a study of cytomegalovirus exposure and HLA in healthy donors. Study background: The roughly 670 first-cohort repertoires shared a platform with the roughly 110 validation repertoires, as reported in a later analysis.

Details on this clone: Its antigen is not identified.

The table came from immunoSEQ multiplex PCR; TCRdb's copy has only in-frame clones and leaves some out. Of 150,000 to 170,000 clones in the sample, about 86% were seen once. Germline CDR1 reads SGHAT; CDR2 reads FQNNGV. J gave up 5 bases and V 5 bases, and 9 bases lay outside the gene matches. CDR3 length: 15 residues. Regarding the study as a whole: Rarity held for most TCR sequences, but there were some public TCRs that occurred in many donors. In the 100 to 150 validation repertoires, just under 95% of cluster scores exceeded 0, per a later analysis.

J is TRBJ2-1 and V is TRBV11-2; TRBD1 matches 7 bases. The clonotype comes from a human donor in good health. The specimen was PBMCs. CDR3 sequence (DNA): TGTGCCAGCAGCCTTGGACAGGTGGTACACAATGAGCAGTTCTTC. Protein: CASSLGQVVHNEQFF.